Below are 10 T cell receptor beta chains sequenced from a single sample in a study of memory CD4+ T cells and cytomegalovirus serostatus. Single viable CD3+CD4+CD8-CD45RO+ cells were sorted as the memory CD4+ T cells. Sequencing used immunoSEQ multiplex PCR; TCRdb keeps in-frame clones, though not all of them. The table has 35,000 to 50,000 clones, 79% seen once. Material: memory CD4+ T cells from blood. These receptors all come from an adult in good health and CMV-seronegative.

CDR3 protein: CASSIGTGVGYTF. In nucleotides, the CDR3 is TGTGCCAGTAGTATCGGGACAGGGGTTGGCTACACCTTC. The chain uses TRBV19 and TRBJ1-2; TRBD1 aligns across 10 bases. The length of the CDR3 is 13 residues. The germline V gene has CDR1 LNHDA and CDR2 SQIVND (reference sequence). After removal of 3 bases from V and 7 bases from J, the junction contained 2 bases not matched to a gene.

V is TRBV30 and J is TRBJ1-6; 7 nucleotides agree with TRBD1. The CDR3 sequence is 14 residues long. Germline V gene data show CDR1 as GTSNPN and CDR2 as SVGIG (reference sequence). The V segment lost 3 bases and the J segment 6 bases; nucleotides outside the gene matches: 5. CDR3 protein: CAWSRGTVNSPLHF. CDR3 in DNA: TGTGCCTGGAGCCGCGGGACAGTTAATTCACCCCTCCACTTT.

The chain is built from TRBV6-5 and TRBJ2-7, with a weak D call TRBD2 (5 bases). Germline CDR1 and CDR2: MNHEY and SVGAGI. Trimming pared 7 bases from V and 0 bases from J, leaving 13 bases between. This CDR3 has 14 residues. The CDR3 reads CASMGQRSSYEQYF. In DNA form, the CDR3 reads TGTGCCAGCATGGGCCAGCGGAGCTCCTACGAGCAGTACTTC.

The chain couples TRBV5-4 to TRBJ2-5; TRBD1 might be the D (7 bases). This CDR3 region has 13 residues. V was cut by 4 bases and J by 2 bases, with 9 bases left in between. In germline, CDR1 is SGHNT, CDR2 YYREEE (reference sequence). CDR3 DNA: TGTGCCAGCAGCGCGGGACAGCAAGAGACCCAGTACTTC. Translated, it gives CASSAGQQETQYF. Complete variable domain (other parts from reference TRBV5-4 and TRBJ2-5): ETGVTQSPTHLIKTRGQQVTLRCSSQSGHNTVSWYQQALGQGPQFIFQYYREEENGRGNFPPRFSGLQFPNYSSELNVNALELDDSALYLCASSAGQQETQYFGPGTRLLVL.

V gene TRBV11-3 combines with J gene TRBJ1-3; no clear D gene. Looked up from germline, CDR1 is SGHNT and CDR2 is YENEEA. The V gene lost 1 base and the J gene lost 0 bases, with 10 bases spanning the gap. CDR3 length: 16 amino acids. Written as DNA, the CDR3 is TGTGCCAGCAGCTTAGCGACCGACAACTCTGGAAACACCATATATTTT. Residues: CASSLATDNSGNTIYF.

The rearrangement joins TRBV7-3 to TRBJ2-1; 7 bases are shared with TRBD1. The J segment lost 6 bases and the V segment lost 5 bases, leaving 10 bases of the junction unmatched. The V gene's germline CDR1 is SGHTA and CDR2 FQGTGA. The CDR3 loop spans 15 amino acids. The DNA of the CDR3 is TGTGCCAGCAGCCCGAGACAGGGCGCGCGCAATGAGCAGTTCTTC. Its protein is CASSPRQGARNEQFF.

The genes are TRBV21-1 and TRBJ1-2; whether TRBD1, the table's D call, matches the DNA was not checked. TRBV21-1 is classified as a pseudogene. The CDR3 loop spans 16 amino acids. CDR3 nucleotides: TGTGCCAGCAGCAAGGTGGACAAGGGGACAGGCTATGGCTACACCTTC. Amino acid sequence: CASSKVDKGTGYGYTF.

The CDR3 here is CSVVMLTGGTRYGYTF. CDR3 DNA sequence: TGCAGCGTCGTTATGCTGACAGGGGGCACTCGCTATGGCTACACCTTC. The V gene is TRBV29-1, the J gene TRBJ1-2, with 10 positions matching TRBD1. Germline CDR1 reads SQVTM; CDR2 reads ANQGSEA. The length of the CDR3 is 16 residues. Losses at the gene ends were 6 bases for V and 4 bases for J; bases not matched to a gene: 14.

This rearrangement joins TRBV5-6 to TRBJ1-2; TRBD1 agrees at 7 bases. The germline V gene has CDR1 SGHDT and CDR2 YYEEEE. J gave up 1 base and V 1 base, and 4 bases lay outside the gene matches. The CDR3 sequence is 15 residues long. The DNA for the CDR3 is TGTGCCAGCAGCTTGACACAGGGGCTTAACTATGGCTACACCTTC. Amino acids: CASSLTQGLNYGYTF.

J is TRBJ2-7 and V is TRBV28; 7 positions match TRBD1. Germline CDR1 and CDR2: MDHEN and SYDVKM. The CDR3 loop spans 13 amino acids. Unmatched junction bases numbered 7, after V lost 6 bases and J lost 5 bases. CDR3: CASSSYQGDEQYF. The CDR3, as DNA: TGTGCCAGCAGCTCGTATCAGGGGGACGAGCAGTACTTC.